This is a list of T cell receptor beta chains from one sample in a study of control samples from healthy donors and cancer patients. Only in-frame clones appear in the TCRdb table, and some are missing; sequencing was by immunoSEQ multiplex PCR. The sample contains 45,000 to 60,000 clones, about 90% of which appear only once. The sequencing sample was made of PBMCs. The receptors were sampled from a man in his sixties with head and neck cancer. Each CDR3 is given with its conserved first and last residue. Fields, in order: V gene, D gene, clone size, J gene, CDR3 DNA, CDR3 protein. D genes are given only for firm matches. Some rows have no size entry. The others give once, few or many, or a class for an expanded clone.

>TRBV5-1|-|few|TRBJ2-2
TGCGCCAGCAGCTTGGGGTACGAGAACACCGGGGAGCTGTTTTTT
CASSLGYENTGELFF
>TRBV6-5|TRBD2|few|TRBJ2-7
TGTGCCAGCAGGCGGACTAGCGGGGAATACGAGCAGTACTTC
CASRRTSGEYEQYF
>TRBV21-1|-|-|TRBJ2-3
TGTGCCAGCAGCATTTGTTATGAAGGGAGCCGCACAGATACGCAGTATTTT
CASSICYEGSRTDTQYF
>TRBV7-3|TRBD2|-|TRBJ2-5
TGTGCCAGCAGCCTGGGGCTAGCGGGGGGCCAAGAGACCCAGTACTTC
CASSLGLAGGQETQYF
>TRBV27|-|-|TRBJ2-3
TGTGCCAGCAGTTTTGTGGGCAGAGATACGCAGTATTTT
CASSFVGRDTQYF
>TRBV3-1/TRBV3-2|-|-|TRBJ2-2
TGTGCCAGCAGCCAAGCCCTGGGCCCAGGCCTGGGGGAGCTGTTTTTT
CASSQALGPGLGELFF
>TRBV5-8|TRBD2|-|TRBJ2-7
TGTGCCAGCAGCTTGGGTGGGACTAGCGGGAACTCCTACGAGCAGTACTTC
CASSLGGTSGNSYEQYF
>TRBV28|-|-|TRBJ2-3
TGTGCCAGCAGTTTATTGGGAGGTACGCAGTATTTT
CASSLLGGTQYF
>TRBV27|-|-|TRBJ2-2
TGTGCCAGCAGTTACCAGACAGGGAACACCGGGGAGCTGTTTTTT
CASSYQTGNTGELFF
>TRBV5-4|-|-|TRBJ1-6
TGTGCCAGCAGTCCCGGGACCTACTATAATTCACCCCTCCACTTT
CASSPGTYYNSPLHF
>TRBV13|-|once|TRBJ1-1
TGTGCCAGCAGCTTAGGCCTAAGACAAAACACTGAAGCTTTCTTT
CASSLGLRQNTEAFF
>TRBV7-2|-|-|TRBJ2-3
TGTGCCAGCAGCGCCCGGGTCTTAGATACGCAGTATTTT
CASSARVLDTQYF
>TRBV30|TRBD1|once|TRBJ1-1
TGTGCCTGGAGGCGACAGGGTGGTTTGGCTGAAGCTTTCTTT
CAWRRQGGLAEAFF
>TRBV6-2/TRBV6-3|-|few|TRBJ2-7
TGTGCCAGCAGTTACCTTCGGGACCGCTTATCCTACGAGCAGTACTTC
CASSYLRDRLSYEQYF
>TRBV7-3|-|-|TRBJ2-3
TGTGCCAGCAGCGAACAGGGTTGGGATACGCAGTATTTT
CASSEQGWDTQYF
>TRBV6-6|TRBD1|-|TRBJ1-6
TGTGCCCCCAACCCCGGGACAGGTAATTCACCCCTCCACTTT
CAPNPGTGNSPLHF
>TRBV7-3|-|-|TRBJ2-1
TGTGCCAGCAGCTTAAACAGGCGTGAACTCAATGAGCAGTTCTTC
CASSLNRRELNEQFF
>TRBV6-6|-|-|TRBJ2-7
TGTGCCAGCAGTTACTCTGGCAGGGAGGAAGAGCAGTACTTC
CASSYSGREEEQYF
>TRBV7-6|-|-|TRBJ2-2
TGTGCCAGCAGCTTAGTACTAGGTCCAGGCGGGGAGCTGTTTTTT
CASSLVLGPGGELFF
>TRBV28|-|-|TRBJ2-7
TGTGCCAGCAGTTTAACAACTTTGGGGCACGAGCAGTACTTC
CASSLTTLGHEQYF
>TRBV11-2|-|-|TRBJ1-1
TGTGCCAGCAGCTTAGCCGGACACCACACTGAAGCTTTCTTT
CASSLAGHHTEAFF
>TRBV7-3|-|-|TRBJ2-2
TGTGCCAGCAGCTTATATATGGCGGGGGCCACGAACACCGGGGAGCTGTTTTTT
CASSLYMAGATNTGELFF
>TRBV7-2|TRBD2|-|TRBJ2-5
TGTGCCAGCAGCTTCGCGGGGGAAGAGACCCAGTACTTC
CASSFAGEETQYF
>TRBV19|TRBD1|once|TRBJ2-7
TGTGCCAGTAGTATAGTGGGACAGGGGTCCTACGAGCAGTACTTC
CASSIVGQGSYEQYF
>TRBV21-1|-|-|TRBJ2-2
TGTGCCAGCAGCGCCCAATCCGGGACTAGCGGTACCGGGGAGCTGTTTTTT
CASSAQSGTSGTGELFF
>TRBV10-2|TRBD1|-|TRBJ2-3
TGCGCCAGCAGGGCAGGGGGCGCAGATACGCAGTATTTT
CASRAGGADTQYF
>TRBV5-1|-|-|TRBJ2-7
TGCGCCAGCAGCTTGGGGCGGTACTACGAGCAGTACTTC
CASSLGRYYEQYF
>TRBV11-1|-|-|TRBJ1-1
TGTGCCAGCAGCTTAGACCGAGGGACTGAAGCTTTCTTT
CASSLDRGTEAFF
>TRBV2|TRBD1|-|TRBJ2-2
TGTGCCAGCAGCGGGACAGGGAGTACCGGGGAGCTGTTTTTT
CASSGTGSTGELFF
>TRBV9|-|once|TRBJ2-2
TGTGCCAGCAGTGAGCTATGGTCAGGCGGGGACACCGGGGAGCTGTTTTTT
CASSELWSGGDTGELFF
>TRBV11-2|TRBD2|-|TRBJ2-5
TGTGCCAGCAGCTTAAGCGGAGCGGGAGCGTTGATAGAGACCCAGTACTTC
CASSLSGAGALIETQYF